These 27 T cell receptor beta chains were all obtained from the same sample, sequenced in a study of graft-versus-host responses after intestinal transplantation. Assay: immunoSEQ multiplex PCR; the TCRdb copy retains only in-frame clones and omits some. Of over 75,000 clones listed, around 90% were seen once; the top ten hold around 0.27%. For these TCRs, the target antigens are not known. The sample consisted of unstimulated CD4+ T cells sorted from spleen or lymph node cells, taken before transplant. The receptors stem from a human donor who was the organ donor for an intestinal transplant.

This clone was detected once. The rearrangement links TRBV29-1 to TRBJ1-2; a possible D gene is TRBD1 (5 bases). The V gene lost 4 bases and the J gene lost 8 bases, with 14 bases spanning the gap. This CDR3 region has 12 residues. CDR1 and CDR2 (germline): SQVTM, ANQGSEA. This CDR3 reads CSVAMVQVGYTF. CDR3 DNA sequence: TGCAGCGTTGCAATGGTACAGGTCGGCTACACCTTC.

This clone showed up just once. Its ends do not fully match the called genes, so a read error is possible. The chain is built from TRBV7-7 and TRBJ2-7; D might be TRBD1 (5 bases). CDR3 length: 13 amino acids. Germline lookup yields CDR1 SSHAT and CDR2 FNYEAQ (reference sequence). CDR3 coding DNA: TGTGCTAGCAGCTTGGGGCCTGGAGCCGAGCAGTACTTC. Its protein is CASSLGPGAEQYF.

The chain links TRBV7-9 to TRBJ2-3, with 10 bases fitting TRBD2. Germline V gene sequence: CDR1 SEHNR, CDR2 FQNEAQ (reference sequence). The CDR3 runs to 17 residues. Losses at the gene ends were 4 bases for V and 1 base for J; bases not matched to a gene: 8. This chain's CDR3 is CASSSLLGLAGTDTQYF. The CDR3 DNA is TGTGCCAGCAGCTCACTCCTCGGACTAGCGGGCACAGATACGCAGTATTTT.

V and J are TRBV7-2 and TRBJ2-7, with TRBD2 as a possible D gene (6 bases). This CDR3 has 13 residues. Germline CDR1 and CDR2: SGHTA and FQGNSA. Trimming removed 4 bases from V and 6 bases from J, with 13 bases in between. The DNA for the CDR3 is TGTGCCAGCAGCTGGGGCGGGGAGGTCGAGCAGTACTTC. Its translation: CASSWGGEVEQYF.

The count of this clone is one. As DNA, the CDR3 is TGTGCCAGCAGCGTTACTAGCGGGGCCTACAATGAGCAGTTCTTC. Its translation: CASSVTSGAYNEQFF. The chain is built from TRBV5-5 and TRBJ2-1; 10 nucleotides align to TRBD2. Trimming at V came to 4 bases and at J to 2 bases, leaving 3 bases not matched to a gene. The CDR3 length is 15 residues. Germline V gives CDR1 SGHKS, CDR2 YYEKEE (reference sequence). Looking up the rest from reference TRBV5-5 and TRBJ2-1 gives the full variable domain: DAGVTQSPTHLIKTRGQQVTLRCSPISGHKSVSWYQQVLGQGPQFIFQYYEKEERGRGNFPDRFSARQFPNYSSELNVNALLLGDSALYLCASSVTSGAYNEQFFGPGTRLTVL.

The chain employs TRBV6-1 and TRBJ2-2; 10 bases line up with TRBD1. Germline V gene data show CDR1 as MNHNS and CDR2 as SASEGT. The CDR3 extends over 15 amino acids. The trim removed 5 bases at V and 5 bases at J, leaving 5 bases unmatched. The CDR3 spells CASSRDRGKTGELFF. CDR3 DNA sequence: TGTGCCAGCAGTCGGGACAGGGGAAAGACCGGGGAGCTGTTTTTT.

DNA of the CDR3: TGCAGCGTTAAGGGGGTAATGAACACTGAAGCTTTCTTT. Translating gives CSVKGVMNTEAFF. The chain recombines TRBV29-1 with TRBJ1-1; tentatively, D is TRBD1 (6 bases). Looked up from germline, CDR1 is SQVTM and CDR2 is ANQGSEA. Trimming took 5 bases from V and 0 from J, leaving 10 bases between them. The CDR3 contains 13 residues.

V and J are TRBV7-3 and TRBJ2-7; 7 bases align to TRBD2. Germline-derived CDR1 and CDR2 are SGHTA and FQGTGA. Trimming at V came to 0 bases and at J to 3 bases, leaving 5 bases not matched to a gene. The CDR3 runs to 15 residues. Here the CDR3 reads CASSLTGGVDYEQYF. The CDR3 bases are TGTGCCAGCAGCTTAACGGGAGGGGTCGACTACGAGCAGTACTTC.

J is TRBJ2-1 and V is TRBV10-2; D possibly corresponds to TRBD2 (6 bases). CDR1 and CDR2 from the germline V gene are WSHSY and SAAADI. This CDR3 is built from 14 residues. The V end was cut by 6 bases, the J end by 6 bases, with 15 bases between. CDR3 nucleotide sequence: TGCGCCAGCAGGCTCGCACTAGCCCCCAATGAGCAGTTCTTC. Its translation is CASRLALAPNEQFF.

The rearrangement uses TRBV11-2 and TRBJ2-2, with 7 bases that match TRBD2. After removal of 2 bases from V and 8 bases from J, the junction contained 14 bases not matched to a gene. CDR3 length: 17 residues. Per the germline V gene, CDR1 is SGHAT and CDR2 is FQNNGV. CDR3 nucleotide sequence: TGTGCCAGCAGCTTATTTAGGCCTAGCGGCGTCAGGGGGGAGCTGTTTTTT. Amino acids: CASSLFRPSGVRGELFF.

The CDR3 DNA sequence: TGTGCCAGCAGTGCTTCACCGAGCTCCTACAATGAGCAGTTCTTC. Protein: CASSASPSSYNEQFF. J is TRBJ2-1 and V is TRBV6-4; D gene uncertain. CDR3 size: 15 residues. Trimming removed 4 bases at V and 0 bases at J, with 10 bases between. The germline CDR1 and CDR2 sequences are MRHNA and SNTAGT.

CDR3 sequence (DNA): TGTGCCAGCAGCGTAGGCCCTAACAATGAGCAGTTCTTC. This sequence encodes CASSVGPNNEQFF. The chain links TRBV9 to TRBJ2-1, with D hard to call. The ends were cut back, 0 bases at V and 5 bases at J, with 6 bases in the middle. This CDR3 is 13 amino acids long. In germline, CDR1 is SGDLS, CDR2 YYNGEE.

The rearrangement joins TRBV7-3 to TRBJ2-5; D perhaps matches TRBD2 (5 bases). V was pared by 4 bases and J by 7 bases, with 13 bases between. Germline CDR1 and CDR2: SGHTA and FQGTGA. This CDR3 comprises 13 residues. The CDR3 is CASSSSFGMTQYF. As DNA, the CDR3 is TGTGCCAGCAGCTCCTCCTTCGGGATGACCCAGTACTTC.

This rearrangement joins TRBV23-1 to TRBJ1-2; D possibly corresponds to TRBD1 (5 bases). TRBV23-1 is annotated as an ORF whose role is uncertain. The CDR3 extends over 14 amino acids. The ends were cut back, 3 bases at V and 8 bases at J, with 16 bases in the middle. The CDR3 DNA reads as TGCGCCAGCAGTCATGGGGGAGGTCTCTGCGGCTACACCTTC. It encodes CASSHGGGLCGYTF.

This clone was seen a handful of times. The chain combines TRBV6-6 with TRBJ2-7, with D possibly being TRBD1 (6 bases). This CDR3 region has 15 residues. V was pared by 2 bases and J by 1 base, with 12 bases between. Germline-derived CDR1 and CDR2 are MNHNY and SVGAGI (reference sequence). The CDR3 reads CASSYTGRGSYEQYF. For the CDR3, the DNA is TGTGCCAGCAGTTACACAGGGCGAGGGTCCTACGAGCAGTACTTC.

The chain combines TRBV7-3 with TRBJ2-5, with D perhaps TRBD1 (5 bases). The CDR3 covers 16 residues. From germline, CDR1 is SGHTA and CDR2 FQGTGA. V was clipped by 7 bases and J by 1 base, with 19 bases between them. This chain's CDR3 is CASTYKGARTQETQYF. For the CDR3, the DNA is TGTGCCAGCACTTATAAAGGGGCGAGGACCCAAGAGACCCAGTACTTC. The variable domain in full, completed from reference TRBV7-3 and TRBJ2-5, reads GAGVSQTPSNKVTEKGKYVELRCDPISGHTALYWYRQSLGQGPEFLIYFQGTGAADDSGLPNDRFFAVRPEGSVSTLKIQRTERGDSAVYLCASTYKGARTQETQYFGPGTRLLVL.

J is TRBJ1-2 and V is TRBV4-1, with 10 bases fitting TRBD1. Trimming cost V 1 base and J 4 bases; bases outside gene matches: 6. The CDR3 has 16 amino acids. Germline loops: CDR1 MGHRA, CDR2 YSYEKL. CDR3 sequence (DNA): TGCGCCAGCAGCCAAGTCCCGGGGGACAGGGGCTATGGCTACACCTTC. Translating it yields CASSQVPGDRGYGYTF.

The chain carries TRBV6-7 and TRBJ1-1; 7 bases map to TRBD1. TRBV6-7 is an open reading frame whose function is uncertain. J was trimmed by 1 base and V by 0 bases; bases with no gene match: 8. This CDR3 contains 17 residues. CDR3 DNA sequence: TGTGCCAGCAGTTACTCGAACCGGGCAGGGGGGAACACTGAAGCTTTCTTT. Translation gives CASSYSNRAGGNTEAFF.

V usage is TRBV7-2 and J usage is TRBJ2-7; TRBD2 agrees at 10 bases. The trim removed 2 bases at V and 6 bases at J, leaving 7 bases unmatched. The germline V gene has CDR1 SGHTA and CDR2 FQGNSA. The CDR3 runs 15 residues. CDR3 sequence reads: CASSLILAGGSEQYF. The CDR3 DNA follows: TGTGCCAGCAGCTTAATATTAGCGGGGGGAAGCGAGCAGTACTTC.

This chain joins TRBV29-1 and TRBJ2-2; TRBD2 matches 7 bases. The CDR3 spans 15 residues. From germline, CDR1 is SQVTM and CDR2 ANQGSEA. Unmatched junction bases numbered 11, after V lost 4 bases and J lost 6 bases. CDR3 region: CSVGRTGGDPGELFF. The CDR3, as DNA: TGCAGCGTTGGACGAACGGGAGGCGACCCCGGGGAGCTGTTTTTT.

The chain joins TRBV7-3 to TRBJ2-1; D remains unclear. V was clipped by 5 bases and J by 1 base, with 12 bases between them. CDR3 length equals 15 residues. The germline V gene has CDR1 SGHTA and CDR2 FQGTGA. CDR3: CASSPDSRSYNEQFF. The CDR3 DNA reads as TGTGCCAGCAGCCCCGACTCCCGTTCCTACAATGAGCAGTTCTTC. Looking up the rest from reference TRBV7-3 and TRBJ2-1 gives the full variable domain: GAGVSQTPSNKVTEKGKYVELRCDPISGHTALYWYRQSLGQGPEFLIYFQGTGAADDSGLPNDRFFAVRPEGSVSTLKIQRTERGDSAVYLCASSPDSRSYNEQFFGPGTRLTVL.

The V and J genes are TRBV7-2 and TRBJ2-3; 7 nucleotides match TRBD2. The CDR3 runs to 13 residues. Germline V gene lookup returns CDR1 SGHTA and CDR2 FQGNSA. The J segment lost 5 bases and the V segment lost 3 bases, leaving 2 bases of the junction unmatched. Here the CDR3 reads CASSFVAGDTQYF. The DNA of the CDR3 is TGTGCCAGCAGCTTTGTAGCGGGAGATACGCAGTATTTT.

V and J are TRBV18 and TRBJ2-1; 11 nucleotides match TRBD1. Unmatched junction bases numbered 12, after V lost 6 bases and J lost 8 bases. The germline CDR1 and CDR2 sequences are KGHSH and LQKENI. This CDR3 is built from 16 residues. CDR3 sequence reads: CASSSRTGQGVDEQFF. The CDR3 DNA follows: TGTGCCAGCTCCTCGCGTACGGGACAGGGGGTCGATGAGCAGTTCTTC.

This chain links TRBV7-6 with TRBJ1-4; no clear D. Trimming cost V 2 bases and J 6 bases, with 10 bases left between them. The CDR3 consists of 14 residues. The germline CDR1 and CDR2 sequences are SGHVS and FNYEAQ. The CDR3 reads CASSLSVGDEKLFF. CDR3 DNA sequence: TGTGCCAGCAGCTTATCTGTCGGGGATGAAAAACTGTTTTTT.

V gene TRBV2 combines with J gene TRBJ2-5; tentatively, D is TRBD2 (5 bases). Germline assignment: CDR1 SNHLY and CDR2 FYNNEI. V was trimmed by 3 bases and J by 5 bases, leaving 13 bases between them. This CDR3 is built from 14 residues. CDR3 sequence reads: CASSDGGPKETQYF. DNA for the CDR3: TGTGCCAGCAGTGATGGAGGTCCTAAGGAGACCCAGTACTTC. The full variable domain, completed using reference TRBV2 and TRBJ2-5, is EPEVTQTPSHQVTQMGQEVILRCVPISNHLYFYWYRQILGQKVEFLVSFYNNEISEKSEIFDDQFSVERPDGSNFTLKIRSTKLEDSAMYFCASSDGGPKETQYFGPGTRLLVL.

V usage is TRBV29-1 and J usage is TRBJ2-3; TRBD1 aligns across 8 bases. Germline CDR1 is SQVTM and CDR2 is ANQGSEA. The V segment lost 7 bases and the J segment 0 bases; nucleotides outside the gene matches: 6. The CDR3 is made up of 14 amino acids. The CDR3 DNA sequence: TGCAGCGCTGGACAGGGTGAGAGCACAGATACGCAGTATTTT. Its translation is CSAGQGESTDTQYF.

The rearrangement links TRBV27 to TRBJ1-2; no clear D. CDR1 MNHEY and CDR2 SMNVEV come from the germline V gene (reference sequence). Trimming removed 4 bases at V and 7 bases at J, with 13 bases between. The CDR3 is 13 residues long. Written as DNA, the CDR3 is TGTGCCAGCAGTTCCTGGCCCCTCTTTGGCTACACCTTC. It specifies CASSSWPLFGYTF.